Below, one T cell receptor beta chain is given with its context. TCRdb keeps only in-frame clones here, not all; method: immunoSEQ multiplex PCR. This table holds about 280,000 clones, roughly 90% found once. Categorization into cohorts depended on clinical history that participants reported. V lost 5 bases to trimming and J lost 9 bases; unmatched junction nucleotides: 8. CDR3 length: 15 amino acids. Germline V lookup: CDR1 MDHEN, CDR2 SYDVKM. This entry is derived from a study of blood T cell repertoires in COVID-19. Background on the study: PBMCs, B-cell-depleted T cells, or T cells provided the cDNA or gDNA that made up the material.

Sample: PBMCs or T cells enriched from blood (not recorded which). This chain connects TRBV28 to TRBJ1-6; 9 nucleotides line up with TRBD1. This clonotype was obtained from a woman in her twenties or thirties who had recovered from COVID-19. The CDR3 reads CASSTTGQGFSPLHF. CDR3 coding DNA: TGTGCCAGCAGTACGACGGGACAGGGCTTTTCACCCCTCCACTTT.